This note documents a single T cell receptor (beta chain) sequence. Its antigen is as yet unknown. At the DNA level, this CDR3 is encoded by other sequences in the same sample as well. The sample belongs to a study of shared clonotypes between healthy human individuals. Study-wide findings and caveats: Only blood was sampled, and tissue TCR repertoires likely differ from blood ones. What rarefaction showed was incomplete sorted-subset sequencing despite large depth.

This was a deep-level run. Clones were read by immunoSEQ multiplex PCR, and TCRdb kept only the in-frame ones, dropping some. The table has 2 million to 2.5 million clones, 80% to 95% seen once. Sequencing was carried out using naive CD4+ T cells from PBMCs. The subset is: CD45RA+ positively selected. This TCR was recovered from a man between 18 and 29 years old in good health. Some clones in this sample may be carry-over from other donors' samples.

This CDR3 reads CASSPGLAGATDTQYF. The DNA of the CDR3 is TGCGCCAGCAGCCCGGGACTAGCGGGAGCAACAGATACGCAGTATTTT. The chain employs TRBV5-1 and TRBJ2-3, with 14 bases aligning to TRBD2. Germline CDR1 is SGHRS and CDR2 is YFSETQ. The CDR3 runs 16 residues. The V and J ends lost 4 bases and 3 bases, in that order; junction bases with no gene match: 4.